The rows below give T cell receptor beta chains drawn from one sample of a study of control samples from healthy donors and cancer patients. Data came from immunoSEQ multiplex PCR; TCRdb stores just in-frame clones and leaves some out. The sample shows some 96,000 clones, less than 90% of them seen only once. Sequenced sample: blood. These receptors were taken from a woman aged 45-59 years in good health. The CDR3 runs from the conserved cysteine through the conserved F or W. Each record gives: V gene, J gene, clone size, D gene, CDR3 DNA, CDR3 protein. D genes are given only for firm matches. Only some rows state a clone size, as once, few, many or a class for expanded clones.

TRBV4-1,TRBJ2-7,-,-,TGCGCCAGCAGCCCCGCGGGGCGCGAGCAGTACTTC,CASSPAGREQYF
TRBV5-1,TRBJ1-4,-,-,TGCGCCAGCAGCTTCGGGGCAGGGGAAAAACTGTTTTTT,CASSFGAGEKLFF
TRBV27,TRBJ2-3,-,TRBD2,TGTGCCAGCAGCCATCGGGGGGGCCTACCAGATACGCAGTATTTT,CASSHRGGLPDTQYF
TRBV5-5,TRBJ1-2,-,TRBD1,TGTGCCAGCAGCTTGGGACAGGGGATATATGGCTACACCTTC,CASSLGQGIYGYTF
TRBV19,TRBJ1-6,-,-,TGTGCCAGTAGTATAGCGGGGCCCAAACGGAATTCACCCCTCCACTTT,CASSIAGPKRNSPLHF
TRBV19,TRBJ2-3,-,TRBD2,TGTGCCAGTAGTATTATACTAGCGGGCAACACAGATACGCAGTATTTT,CASSIILAGNTDTQYF
TRBV5-1,TRBJ2-2,-,-,TGCGCCAGCAGCTTGCGGCCCACGGGCACCGGGGAGCTGTTTTTT,CASSLRPTGTGELFF
TRBV7-2,TRBJ1-1,-,TRBD1,TGTGCCAGCAGACTTCGACAGGGAACCGCGCAGATGAACACTGAAGCTTTCTTT,CASRLRQGTAQMNTEAFF
TRBV7-3,TRBJ2-3,-,-,TGTGCCAGCAGCTTATACCCACAGGGCACAGATACGCAGTATTTT,CASSLYPQGTDTQYF
TRBV4-1,TRBJ1-3,-,TRBD1,TGCGCCAGCAGCCAAGGGTCGGCACAGGGGGCGAAGGGAAACACCATATATTTT,CASSQGSAQGAKGNTIYF
TRBV6-5,TRBJ1-6,-,-,TGTGCCAGCAGTTCCCGGGACGGTTCCTATAATTCACCCCTCCACTTT,CASSSRDGSYNSPLHF
TRBV19,TRBJ1-2,-,-,TGTGCCAGTAGTAGTTCGTGGGGGGCGAACTATGGCTACACCTTC,CASSSSWGANYGYTF
TRBV2,TRBJ1-1,-,-,TGTGCCAGCGGGGGGGAGAGCACTGAAGCTTTCTTT,CASGGESTEAFF
TRBV5-6,TRBJ1-5,-,-,TGTGCCAGCAGCGGAGGGAGCAATCAGCCCCAGCATTTT,CASSGGSNQPQHF
TRBV12-3/TRBV12-4,TRBJ1-1,-,-,TGTGCCAGCAGTTTAGGGGGTAACACTGAAGCTTTCTTT,CASSLGGNTEAFF
TRBV27,TRBJ1-5,-,-,TGTGCCAGCAGTTGGAGGGGAGATCAGCCCCAGCATTTT,CASSWRGDQPQHF
TRBV5-6,TRBJ1-2,-,TRBD1,TGTGCCAGCAGCTTAAACAGGGGTTTGAACTATGGCTACACCTTC,CASSLNRGLNYGYTF
TRBV30,TRBJ1-5,-,-,TGTGCCTGGAGTCCAGTTAGGCAGCCCCAGCATTTT,CAWSPVRQPQHF
TRBV9,TRBJ1-6,-,-,TGTGCCAGCAGCGTAGAGTCTCAGGGACCCAATTCACCCCTCCACTTT,CASSVESQGPNSPLHF
TRBV7-2,TRBJ1-4,-,TRBD1,TGTGCCAGCAGCTCCAGACAGGGAAGAAATGAAAAACTGTTTTTT,CASSSRQGRNEKLFF
TRBV2,TRBJ1-3,-,TRBD1,TGTGCCAGCAGTAACGACAGGGGGCCTATTGGAAACACCATATATTTT,CASSNDRGPIGNTIYF
TRBV18,TRBJ2-1,-,TRBD2,TGTGCCAGCTCACCACTAGCGGGAGGGCTGAGTAGTACCTACAATGAGCAGTTCTTC,CASSPLAGGLSSTYNEQFF
TRBV9,TRBJ2-4,-,TRBD1,TGTGCCAGCAGCGTAGAGGGGACAGGAAAAAACATTCAGTACTTC,CASSVEGTGKNIQYF
TRBV11-2,TRBJ1-4,-,-,TGTGCCAGCAGCTTAGATGCTTATGCAACTAATGAAAAACTGTTTTTT,CASSLDAYATNEKLFF
TRBV11-2,TRBJ1-2,-,-,TGTGCCAGCAGCTCCCCCACAGGGTGGGACGGCTACACCTTC,CASSSPTGWDGYTF
TRBV12-3/TRBV12-4,TRBJ2-7,-,-,TGTGCCAGCAGTTATGCGGGCTACGAGCAGTACTTC,CASSYAGYEQYF
TRBV1,TRBJ1-1,-,-,TGCACCAGCAGCCAAGTAAGCAAGGCCAGGGAAGAACGGACTGAAGCTTTCTTT,CTSSQVSKAREERTEAFF
TRBV11-2,TRBJ1-1,once,-,TGTGCCAGCAGCCTGATTATGAACACTGAAGCTTTCTTT,CASSLIMNTEAFF
TRBV7-9,TRBJ1-1,-,-,TGTGCCAGCAACCTTCTGAACACTGAAGCTTTCTTT,CASNLLNTEAFF
TRBV4-3,TRBJ1-2,-,-,TGCGCCAGCAGCCTAAACAGGGAAATCTTCTATGGCTACACCTTC,CASSLNREIFYGYTF
TRBV3-1/TRBV3-2,TRBJ1-1,-,-,TGTGCCAGCAGCCATGGGGTGACATTCCAAGCTTTCTTT,CASSHGVTFQAFF
TRBV7-9,TRBJ1-2,-,-,TGTGCCAGCAGGACAGAGGAGCAGCCACTCTATGGCTACACCTTC,CASRTEEQPLYGYTF
TRBV11-2,TRBJ2-5,few,-,TGTGCCAGCAGCTTATGGCGCCAAGAGACCCAGTACTTC,CASSLWRQETQYF
TRBV2,TRBJ1-2,-,-,TGTGCCAGCACCCAGTCGTACGGGGGGCAGGGTGGCTACACCTTC,CASTQSYGGQGGYTF
TRBV20-1,TRBJ2-7,-,-,TGCAGTGCTAGTACCCTGGCCGAGCAGTACTTC,CSASTLAEQYF
TRBV11-2,TRBJ1-6,-,-,TGTGCCAGCGCAGGACCCCCGGGGGCGCAGAATTCACCCCTCCACTTT,CASAGPPGAQNSPLHF
TRBV7-9,TRBJ2-1,-,-,TGTGCCAGCAGCCAGATGAATAACAATGAGCAGTTCTTC,CASSQMNNNEQFF
TRBV29-1,TRBJ2-4,-,-,TGCAGCGTTGATGGGGCTGGGATAGCCAAAAACATTCAGTACTTC,CSVDGAGIAKNIQYF
TRBV14,TRBJ1-1,-,-,TGTGCCAGCAGCCCCCTTGACAGCGCCACTGAAGCTTTCTTT,CASSPLDSATEAFF
TRBV27,TRBJ1-1,-,TRBD1,TGTGCCAGCAGTTTGTCCGGTTGGACAGGGTATCCAGTCACTGAAGCTTTCTTT,CASSLSGWTGYPVTEAFF
TRBV6-1,TRBJ2-7,-,-,TGTGCCAGCAGTGACCGGGGGAAAACAGCCCGATATTACGAGCAGTACTTC,CASSDRGKTARYYEQYF
TRBV27,TRBJ1-5,-,-,TGTGCCAGCAGCCCATCAGGGTCCGGCAATCAGCCCCAGCATTTT,CASSPSGSGNQPQHF
TRBV6-5,TRBJ2-7,once,-,TGTGCCAGCAGTTACGACACCTCCTACGAGCAGTACTTC,CASSYDTSYEQYF
TRBV6-5,TRBJ2-7,-,TRBD2,TGTGCCAGCAGCCCCTTTGCGGGGGCCTACGAGCAGTACTTC,CASSPFAGAYEQYF
TRBV5-4,TRBJ1-6,-,-,TGTGCCAGCAGCGGGGCCGGACGGACTAATTCACCCCTCCACTTT,CASSGAGRTNSPLHF
TRBV9,TRBJ1-5,-,-,TGTGCCAAAGAAAGTGGGACACAACTTTTAGAGGGAATCCCAACTTCCAGCAATCAGCCCCAGCATTTT,CAKESGTQLLEGIPTSSNQPQHF